One and the same sample provided the 16 T cell receptor beta chains below, sequenced in a study of T cell responses to AZD1222 COVID-19 vaccine. Profiled with immunoSEQ multiplex PCR; TCRdb holds only in-frame clones, not every one. The sample shows 20,000 to 30,000 clones, 86% of them seen only once. The material sequenced was peripheral blood, taken 28 days after the second AZD1222 dose. The source is an adult who received the AZD1222 COVID-19 vaccine.

This chain links TRBV2 with TRBJ2-2; D is uncertain. This CDR3 region has 11 residues. Trimming shortened V by 6 bases and J by 6 bases, and 5 bases separated the two germline ends. In germline, CDR1 is SNHLY, CDR2 FYNNEI. The CDR3 protein is CASSASGELFF. For the CDR3, the DNA is TGTGCCAGCAGCGCCTCCGGGGAGCTGTTTTTT.

The rearrangement links TRBV5-5 to TRBJ1-2; 10 nucleotides line up with TRBD1. The germline V gene encodes CDR1 SGHKS and CDR2 YYEKEE (reference sequence). This CDR3 comprises 14 residues. V trimming: 3 bases; J trimming: 7 bases; junction bases outside the gene matches: 6. The DNA of the CDR3 is TGTGCCAGCAGCTCAGGACAGGGGGTGGGTGGCTACACCTTC. Translated: CASSSGQGVGGYTF. Variable domain in full (rest from reference TRBV5-5 and TRBJ1-2): DAGVTQSPTHLIKTRGQQVTLRCSPISGHKSVSWYQQVLGQGPQFIFQYYEKEERGRGNFPDRFSARQFPNYSSELNVNALLLGDSALYLCASSSGQGVGGYTFGSGTRLTVV.

The chain carries TRBV5-4 and TRBJ1-2, with 7 bases aligning to TRBD1. CDR3 length: 14 amino acids. V dropped 4 bases and J dropped 8; count of bases not matched to a gene: 11. Per the germline V gene, CDR1 is SGHNT and CDR2 is YYREEE (reference sequence). CDR3 region: CASSAQLTGSGYTF. CDR3 DNA: TGTGCCAGCAGCGCACAACTGACAGGGAGCGGCTACACCTTC. Full variable domain (missing parts from reference TRBV5-4 and TRBJ1-2): ETGVTQSPTHLIKTRGQQVTLRCSSQSGHNTVSWYQQALGQGPQFIFQYYREEENGRGNFPPRFSGLQFPNYSSELNVNALELDDSALYLCASSAQLTGSGYTFGSGTRLTVV.

The chain couples TRBV6-1 to TRBJ2-7, with D possibly being TRBD1 (5 bases). CDR3 length: 13 residues. Trimming left V 2 bases short and J 3 bases short, with 8 bases between. Germline V gene lookup returns CDR1 MNHNS and CDR2 SASEGT. The CDR3 region has the DNA TGTGCCAGCAGTGAAACAGGTAACTACGAGCAGTACTTC. It translates to CASSETGNYEQYF.

This rearrangement joins TRBV23-1 to TRBJ1-5, with 8 nucleotides matching TRBD1. TRBV23-1 is identified as an open reading frame with a role that is uncertain. Trimming removed 8 bases from V and 4 bases from J; junction bases left unmatched: 7. This CDR3 spans 14 amino acids. The CDR3 nucleotides are TGCGCCAGCCTGGCGGGGACAGGAAATCAGCCCCAGCATTTT. This encodes CASLAGTGNQPQHF.

The rearrangement joins TRBV6-6 to TRBJ2-7; the match to TRBD2 covers 14 bases. The V segment lost 6 bases and the J segment 7 bases; nucleotides outside the gene matches: 8. CDR1 is MNHNY and CDR2 is SVGAGI in the germline V gene (reference sequence). CDR3 size: 15 residues. The CDR3 nucleotides are TGTGCCAGCAGCCCCGGGACTAGCGGGGGAGGAGAGCAGTACTTC. Its translation: CASSPGTSGGGEQYF.

J is TRBJ2-3 and V is TRBV4-1, with a tentative D call TRBD1 (6 bases). This CDR3 has 14 amino acids. Germline CDR1 is MGHRA and CDR2 is YSYEKL. Trimming removed 1 base at V and 4 bases at J, with 9 bases between. CDR3 sequence (DNA): TGCGCCAGCAGCCAAGGGGGGCAGGCAGATACGCAGTATTTT. Translating it yields CASSQGGQADTQYF.

This sequence joins TRBV28 and TRBJ1-4, with D perhaps matching TRBD1 (5 bases). Per germline, CDR1 MDHEN and CDR2 SYDVKM. The CDR3 totals 15 residues. The ends were cut back, 3 bases at V and 5 bases at J, with 13 bases in the middle. CDR3 residues: CASSFRGGGNEKLFF. The CDR3 DNA reads TGTGCCAGCAGTTTCCGGGGCGGCGGAAATGAAAAACTGTTTTTT.

This clone turned up a few times. V is TRBV3-1 (or the pseudogene TRBV3-2) and J is TRBJ2-1; 12 nucleotides line up with TRBD2. The V segment lost 1 base and the J segment 3 bases; nucleotides outside the gene matches: 1. The germline gives CDR1 LGHDT, CDR2 YNNKEL (reference sequence). The CDR3 loop spans 16 amino acids. The CDR3 sequence: CASSQGLAGVYNEQFF. CDR3 DNA sequence: TGTGCCAGCAGCCAAGGACTAGCGGGAGTCTACAATGAGCAGTTCTTC.

This clone was detected only once. The J gene is TRBJ1-6, the V gene TRBV7-2; maybe TRBD1 (6 bases). Germline loops: CDR1 SGHTA, CDR2 FQGNSA. V was pared by 3 bases and J by 5 bases, with 23 bases between. CDR3 length: 19 residues. The CDR3 DNA is TGTGCCAGCAGCTTTAGCAGGGGTGTAGAGGGAATAGATAATTCACCCCTCCACTTT. It is translated as CASSFSRGVEGIDNSPLHF.

The rearrangement uses TRBV5-1 and TRBJ1-3; no reliable D call. The length of the CDR3 is 16 residues. V was shortened by 3 bases and J by 0 bases, with 13 bases between the two germline ends. Germline V lookup: CDR1 SGHRS, CDR2 YFSETQ. DNA of the CDR3: TGCGCCAGCAGCTATGTCGAACAGAGCTCTGGAAACACCATATATTTT. Its protein is CASSYVEQSSGNTIYF.

The genes are TRBV5-5 and TRBJ2-2; D gene uncertain. Germline-derived CDR1 and CDR2 are SGHKS and YYEKEE (reference sequence). V lost 4 bases and J 7 bases, leaving 11 bases between the germline ends. The CDR3 runs 13 residues. The CDR3 reads CASSDDSVGELFF. DNA of the CDR3: TGTGCCAGCAGCGACGACTCGGTCGGGGAGCTGTTTTTT.

The chain employs TRBV18 and TRBJ2-1; perhaps D is TRBD1 or TRBD2 (6 bases each). Germline lookup yields CDR1 KGHSH and CDR2 LQKENI. Trimming left V 3 bases short and J 14 bases short, with 20 bases between. The CDR3 is 14 amino acids. This CDR3 reads CASSPGGQDAGKFF. As DNA, the CDR3 is TGTGCCAGCTCACCGGGGGGCCAGGATGCAGGCAAGTTCTTC. The variable domain in full, with the rest retrieved from reference TRBV18 and TRBJ2-1, is NAGVMQNPRHLVRRRGQEARLRCSPMKGHSHVYWYRQLPEEGLKFMVYLQKENIIDESGMPKERFSAEFPKEGPSILRIQQVVRGDSAAYFCASSPGGQDAGKFFGPGTRLTVL.

In DNA, the CDR3 is TGTGCCAGCAGTTTTAGTGAGGATACGCAGTATTTT. Translated, it gives CASSFSEDTQYF. The chain is built from TRBV12-3 or TRBV12-4 and TRBJ2-3; D is uncertain. The CDR3 length is 12 residues. V lost 3 bases to trimming and J lost 6 bases, with 7 bases between them.

This rearrangement joins TRBV5-1 to TRBJ2-2; 8 bases map to TRBD2. CDR3 length equals 12 residues. CDR1 and CDR2 (germline): SGHRS, YFSETQ. The junction had 5 bases not matched to a gene; V was cut back by 10 bases and J by 6 bases. CDR3 loop: CAAGGDSGELFF. CDR3 in DNA: TGCGCCGCGGGGGGAGACTCCGGGGAGCTGTTTTTT.

The chain combines TRBV7-9 with TRBJ2-7; tentatively, D is TRBD2 (5 bases). Per the germline V gene, CDR1 is SEHNR and CDR2 is FQNEAQ (reference sequence). V was shortened by 2 bases and J by 3 bases, with 14 bases between the two germline ends. The CDR3 runs 15 residues. CDR3 bases: TGTGCCAGCAGCTTAAGAGGAGGCAGTTACTACGAGCAGTACTTC. Translation gives CASSLRGGSYYEQYF.